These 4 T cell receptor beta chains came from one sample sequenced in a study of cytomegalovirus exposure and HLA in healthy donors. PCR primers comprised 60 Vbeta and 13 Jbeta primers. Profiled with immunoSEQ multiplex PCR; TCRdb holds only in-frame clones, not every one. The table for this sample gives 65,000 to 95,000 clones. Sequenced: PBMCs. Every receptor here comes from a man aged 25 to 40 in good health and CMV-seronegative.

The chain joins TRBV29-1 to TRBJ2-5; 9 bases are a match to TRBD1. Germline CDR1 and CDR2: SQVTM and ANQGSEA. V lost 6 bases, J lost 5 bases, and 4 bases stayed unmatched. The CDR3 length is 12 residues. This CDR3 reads CSVGQGTETQYF. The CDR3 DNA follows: TGCAGCGTAGGACAGGGGACGGAGACCCAGTACTTC.

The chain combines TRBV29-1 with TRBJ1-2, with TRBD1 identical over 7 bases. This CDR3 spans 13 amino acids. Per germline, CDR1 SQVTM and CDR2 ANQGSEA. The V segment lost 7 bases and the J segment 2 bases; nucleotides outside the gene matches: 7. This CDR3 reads CSAVLTGNYGYTF. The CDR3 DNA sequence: TGCAGCGCCGTCTTGACAGGGAACTATGGCTACACCTTC.

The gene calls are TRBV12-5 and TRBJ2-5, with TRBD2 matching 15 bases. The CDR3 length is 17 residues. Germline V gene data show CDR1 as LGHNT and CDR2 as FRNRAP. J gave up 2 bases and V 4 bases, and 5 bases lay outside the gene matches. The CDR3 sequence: CASGSGTSGGLQETQYF. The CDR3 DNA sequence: TGTGCTAGTGGTTCAGGGACTAGCGGGGGGCTACAAGAGACCCAGTACTTC.

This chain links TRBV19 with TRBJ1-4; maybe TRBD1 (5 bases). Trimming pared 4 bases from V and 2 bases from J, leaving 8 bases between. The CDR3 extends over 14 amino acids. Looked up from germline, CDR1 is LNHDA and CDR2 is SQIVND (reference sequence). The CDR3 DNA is TGTGCCAGTAGTAAGCCAGGGACTAATGAAAAACTGTTTTTT. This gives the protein CASSKPGTNEKLFF.